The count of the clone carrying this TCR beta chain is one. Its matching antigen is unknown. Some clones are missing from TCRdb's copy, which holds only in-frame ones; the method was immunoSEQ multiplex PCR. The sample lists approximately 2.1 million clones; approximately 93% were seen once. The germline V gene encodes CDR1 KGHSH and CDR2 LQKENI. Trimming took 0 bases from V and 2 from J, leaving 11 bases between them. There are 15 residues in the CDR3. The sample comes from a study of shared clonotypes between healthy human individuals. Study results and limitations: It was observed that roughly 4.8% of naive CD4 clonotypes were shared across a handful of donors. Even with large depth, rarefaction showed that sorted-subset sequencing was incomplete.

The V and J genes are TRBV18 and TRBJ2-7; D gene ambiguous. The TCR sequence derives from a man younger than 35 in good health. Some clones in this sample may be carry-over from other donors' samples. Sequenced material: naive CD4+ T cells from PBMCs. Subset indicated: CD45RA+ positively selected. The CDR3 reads CASSPPNSAAYEQYF. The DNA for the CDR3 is TGTGCCAGCTCACCACCGAACAGCGCAGCCTACGAGCAGTACTTC.